These 8 T cell receptor beta chains were sequenced from one sample in a study of radiation and T cells in renal cell carcinoma. TCRdb keeps only in-frame clones here, not all; method: immunoSEQ multiplex PCR. The data show roughly 45,000 clones, 65% to 85% seen once. Time point indicated: blood 4 weeks post-SBRT, at nephrectomy. The treatment is: 15 Gy SBRT to primary tumor, nephrectomy 4 weeks later. Source: blood, taken from a patient whose treatment included radiotherapy and nephrectomy. These receptor sequences come from an older woman with renal cell carcinoma.

The V call is TRBV5-5, the J call TRBJ1-1, with TRBD1 matching over 7 bases. Germline loops: CDR1 SGHKS, CDR2 YYEKEE (reference sequence). The length of the CDR3 is 13 residues. With 1 base clipped from V and 8 bases from J, the junction kept 5 bases outside the gene matches. The CDR3 bases are TGTGCCAGCAGCTTGATGGGACAGACCGAAGCTTTCTTT. Translating it yields CASSLMGQTEAFF.

This clone appeared once. The chain's CDR3 is CASSYSVSSVTDTQYF. The CDR3 DNA reads as TGTGCCAGCAGTTACTCGGTTTCTAGCGTCACAGATACGCAGTATTTT. The gene calls are TRBV6-5 and TRBJ2-3; weak D call: TRBD2 (6 bases). The ends were cut back, 0 bases at V and 2 bases at J, with 12 bases in the middle. The germline V gene has CDR1 MNHEY and CDR2 SVGAGI. This CDR3 has 16 residues.

The genes are TRBV6-1 and TRBJ1-2, with D possibly TRBD1 on 5 matching bases. This CDR3 has 14 residues. V gave up 0 bases and J gave up 3 bases, with 8 bases separating them. Germline values: CDR1 MNHNS, CDR2 SASEGT. This CDR3 reads CASSEARGYYGYTF. Here the CDR3 DNA reads TGTGCCAGCAGTGAAGCCCGGGGCTACTATGGCTACACCTTC.

The genes are TRBV20-1 and TRBJ2-3, with D possibly being TRBD1 or TRBD2 (5 bases each). This CDR3 is built from 11 residues. Trimming took 5 bases from V and 4 from J, leaving 7 bases between them. CDR1 is DFQATT, CDR2 SNEGSKA, per germline (reference sequence). For the CDR3, the DNA is TGCAGTGCTTTGGGGGCAGATACGCAGTATTTT. Amino acids: CSALGADTQYF.

CDR3: CASSLKVLRMMYQETQYF. The DNA for the CDR3 is TGTGCCAGCAGCTTAAAGGTTCTCAGGATGATGTACCAAGAGACCCAGTACTTC. The chain is built from TRBV7-9 and TRBJ2-5; D not resolved. CDR1 SEHNR and CDR2 FQNEAQ come from the germline V gene (reference sequence). The ends were cut back, 2 bases at V and 0 bases at J, with 19 bases in the middle. The CDR3 contains 18 residues.

The V gene is TRBV4-3, the J gene TRBJ2-5; TRBD1 aligns across 11 bases. Trimming at V came to 0 bases and at J to 5 bases, leaving 2 bases not matched to a gene. Germline values: CDR1 LGHNA, CDR2 YSLEER. There are 15 residues in the CDR3. The CDR3 loop reads CASSQDRTGGETQYF. The CDR3 DNA reads TGCGCCAGCAGCCAAGATCGGACAGGGGGCGAGACCCAGTACTTC.

The gene calls are TRBV6-5 and TRBJ2-1, with 9 bases fitting TRBD1. Germline CDR1 is MNHEY and CDR2 is SVGAGI. J gave up 3 bases and V 6 bases, and 6 bases lay outside the gene matches. The CDR3 loop spans 15 amino acids. This CDR3 is CASSWGQGGYNEQFF. The CDR3 DNA reads TGTGCCAGCAGCTGGGGACAGGGTGGCTACAATGAGCAGTTCTTC.

This chain uses TRBV7-9 with TRBJ2-5; the D is unclear. Germline V gene data show CDR1 as SEHNR and CDR2 as FQNEAQ (reference sequence). The CDR3 length is 14 residues. Trimming took 5 bases from V and 5 from J, leaving 15 bases between them. CDR3 nucleotide sequence: TGTGCCAGCAGCCCAAATCAAGGGTTTGAGACCCAGTACTTC. It yields the protein CASSPNQGFETQYF.